These T cell receptor beta chains were read from a single sample in a study of response to subunit inactivated influenza vaccine. TCRdb redid the calling of the RT-PCR reads with MiXCR, one entry per CDR3 protein. The profile shows about 650,000 distinct CDR3 sequences, around 15% of them singletons. Here the sequenced sample was PBMCs from blood, taken approximately 15 days before vaccination. These receptors all stem from a man in his fifties or sixties who received an inactivated influenza vaccine. Both conserved end residues are part of each CDR3. A D gene is named only where the DNA matches it firmly. Some rows have no size entry. The others give once, few or many, or a class for an expanded clone.

D | J | size | V | CDR3 | DNA
NA | TRBJ2-4 | NA | TRBV25-1 | CASSEVGAKNIQYF | TGTGCCAGCAGTGAAGTAGGGGCCAAAAACATTCAGTACTTC
TRBD1 | TRBJ2-7 | NA | TRBV6-1 | CASSEGDSFYEQYF | TGTGCCAGCAGTGAAGGGGACAGCTTTTACGAGCAGTACTTC
NA | TRBJ2-5 | few | TRBV5-1 | CASSRSSETQYF | TGCGCCAGCTCTCGCTCATCCGAGACCCAGTACTTC
NA | TRBJ1-2 | NA | TRBV12-3/TRBV12-4 | CASSGMLAYTF | TGTGCCAGCAGCGGGATGCTCGCCTACACCTTC
NA | TRBJ2-7 | NA | TRBV10-2 | CASARDEQYF | TGCGCCAGCGCTCGGGACGAGCAGTACTTC
TRBD2 | TRBJ2-1 | few | TRBV20-1 | CSASGLAGMYNEQFF | TGCAGTGCTAGTGGGCTAGCGGGCATGTACAATGAGCAGTTCTTC
TRBD1 | TRBJ2-3 | NA | TRBV15 | CATSRDRDRVTDTQYF | TGTGCCACCAGCAGAGATCGGGACAGGGTAACAGATACGCAGTATTTT
TRBD1 | TRBJ2-3 | NA | TRBV7-6 | CASSLAGQPSTDTQYF | TGTGCCAGCAGCTTAGCGGGACAGCCTAGCACAGATACGCAGTATTTT
NA | TRBJ2-7 | few | TRBV7-2 | CASSLAQYYEQYF | TGTGCCAGCAGCTTAGCCCAGTACTACGAGCAGTACTTC
NA | TRBJ2-1 | few | TRBV6-6 | CASSPVAGEQFF | TGTGCCAGCAGTCCAGTAGCCGGCGAGCAGTTCTTC
NA | TRBJ1-1 | few | TRBV5-1 | CASSRRRGLNTEAFF | TGCGCCAGCAGCCGGAGGAGGGGGTTGAACACTGAAGCTTTCTTT
NA | TRBJ1-2 | few | TRBV4-3 | CASSPTTDRFYGYTF | TGCGCCAGCAGCCCCACTACGGACAGATTCTATGGCTACACCTTC
NA | TRBJ1-3 | few | TRBV5-1 | CASRDTAGNTIYF | TGCGCCAGCAGGGACACCGCAGGAAACACCATATATTTT
NA | TRBJ1-1 | NA | TRBV5-1 | CASSLFGRGTEAFF | TGCGCCAGCAGCTTGTTTGGCAGGGGAACTGAAGCTTTCTTT
NA | TRBJ1-5 | NA | TRBV12-3/TRBV12-4 | CASSLAPDTSFSHQPQHF | TGTGCCAGCAGTTTAGCGCCGGACACGAGTTTTTCGCATCAGCCCCAGCATTTT
NA | TRBJ1-2 | NA | TRBV18 | CASSPPNRANGYTF | TGTGCCAGCTCACCACCGAACAGGGCGAATGGCTACACCTTC
NA | TRBJ1-5 | NA | TRBV6-1 | CASSAVSNQPQHF | TGTGCCAGCAGTGCCGTTAGTAATCAGCCCCAGCATTTT
NA | TRBJ2-3 | NA | TRBV4-2 | CASSQEGSVGADTQYF | TGTGCCAGCAGCCAAGAGGGGAGCGTGGGAGCAGATACGCAGTATTTT
NA | TRBJ1-2 | NA | TRBV5-1 | CASSDPSMDRSHGYTF | TGCGCCAGCAGCGACCCAAGTATGGACAGAAGCCATGGCTACACCTTC
NA | TRBJ1-2 | NA | TRBV20-1 | CSARDGTPTTTF | TGCAGTGCTAGAGATGGGACACCTACTACCACCTTC
NA | TRBJ1-5 | few | TRBV7-2 | CASSLKRGDSNQPQHF | TGTGCCAGCAGCTTAAAAAGGGGGGATAGCAATCAGCCCCAGCATTTT
NA | TRBJ1-5 | few | TRBV20-1 | CSARERAPQPQHF | TGCAGTGCTAGAGAAAGGGCCCCTCAGCCCCAGCATTTT
NA | TRBJ2-2 | few | TRBV5-1 | CASSLAVGNTGELFF | TGCGCCAGCAGCTTGGCCGTCGGAAACACCGGGGAGCTGTTTTTT
NA | TRBJ2-5 | NA | TRBV15 | CATSTTRSYQETQYF | TGTGCCACCAGCACCACTAGATCGTACCAAGAGACCCAGTACTTC
TRBD2 | TRBJ2-7 | many | TRBV27 | CASSPLAGGRYEQYF | TGTGCCAGCAGTCCCCTGGCGGGAGGTCGGTACGAGCAGTACTTC
NA | TRBJ2-1 | NA | TRBV4-1 | CASSQDKGLILHEQFF | TGCGCCAGCAGCCAAGATAAAGGACTAATCTTACATGAGCAGTTCTTC
NA | TRBJ2-3 | few | TRBV7-9 | CASSFFQRSTDTQYF | TGTGCCAGCAGCTTTTTCCAGCGGAGCACAGATACGCAGTATTTT
NA | TRBJ2-1 | NA | TRBV7-8 | CASSLALASRSYNEQFF | TGTGCCAGCAGCTTAGCCCTTGCTAGCAGAAGCTACAATGAGCAGTTCTTC
NA | TRBJ2-7 | NA | TRBV3-1 | CASSPRTPAYEQYF | TGTGCCAGCAGCCCACGGACACCCGCCTACGAGCAGTACTTC
NA | TRBJ1-2 | NA | TRBV12-3/TRBV12-4 | CASSLPPGNYGYTF | TGTGCCAGCAGTTTACCCCCGGGGAACTATGGCTACACCTTC
NA | TRBJ1-2 | few | TRBV29-1 | CSVGDRRDYGYTF | TGCAGCGTCGGAGACAGGCGAGACTATGGCTACACCTTC
NA | TRBJ2-1 | few | TRBV4-3 | CASSRLQGNEQFF | TGCGCCAGCAGCCGCCTCCAGGGAAATGAGCAGTTCTTC